The 9 T cell receptor beta chains presented below share a single source sample, sequenced in a study of cytomegalovirus exposure and HLA in healthy donors. The study ran its PCR with 60 Vbeta and 13 Jbeta primers. The assay was immunoSEQ multiplex PCR, and TCRdb's table has in-frame clones only and misses some. Across some 71,000 clones, the top ten clones capture under 2% of the sample. The sample taken for sequencing was PBMCs. The receptors stem from a woman between 25 and 40 years old in good health and CMV-seronegative.

V and J are TRBV5-1 and TRBJ1-5; D possibly corresponds to TRBD1 (5 bases). Trimming cost V 4 bases and J 2 bases, with 16 bases left between them. This CDR3 has 16 residues. Germline V gene lookup returns CDR1 SGHRS and CDR2 YFSETQ. The CDR3 DNA is TGCGCCAGCAGCCCTGCCCCCTCGGGGGGCAATCAGCCCCAGCATTTT. Encoded protein: CASSPAPSGGNQPQHF.

The chain is built from TRBV28 and TRBJ2-1; 11 bases align to TRBD2. The CDR3 length is 15 residues. The V gene end was trimmed by 7 bases and the J gene end by 3 bases; junction bases not matched to a gene: 5. CDR1 is MDHEN, CDR2 SYDVKM, per germline. The CDR3 DNA follows: TGTGCCAGCAAAGCTAGCGGGAGGTACTACAATGAGCAGTTCTTC. Its translation is CASKASGRYYNEQFF.

The chain couples TRBV5-1 to TRBJ2-3; TRBD2 matches at 8 bases. The germline V gene encodes CDR1 SGHRS and CDR2 YFSETQ. Losses at the gene ends were 4 bases for V and 1 base for J; bases not matched to a gene: 5. This CDR3 contains 15 residues. In DNA, the CDR3 is TGCGCCAGCAGCGCCCTGACTAGCGGCACAGATACGCAGTATTTT. As protein: CASSALTSGTDTQYF.

The chain combines TRBV29-1 with TRBJ2-1, with D tentatively TRBD2 (7 bases). Trimming took 7 bases from V and 7 from J, leaving 26 bases between them. The CDR3 length is 16 residues. Germline loops: CDR1 SQVTM, CDR2 ANQGSEA. CDR3 region: CSAGGSGSITGNEQFF. As DNA, the CDR3 is TGCAGCGCCGGAGGTAGCGGGTCCATAACAGGGAATGAGCAGTTCTTC.

The rearrangement links TRBV11-3 to TRBJ2-7; no clear D gene. Trimming removed 5 bases at V and 2 bases at J, with 13 bases between. There are 14 residues in the CDR3. Germline CDR1 reads SGHNT; CDR2 reads YENEEA. The CDR3 protein is CASSTGLSPYEQYF. As DNA, the CDR3 is TGTGCCAGCAGCACCGGTCTTAGCCCCTACGAGCAGTACTTC.

J is TRBJ2-3 and V is TRBV5-8, with 8 nucleotides matching TRBD1. The V and J ends lost 2 bases and 7 bases, in that order; junction bases with no gene match: 6. From germline, CDR1 is SGHTS and CDR2 YDEGEE. This CDR3 is 14 amino acids long. The chain's CDR3 is CASSFGQGLNTQYF. The CDR3 region has the DNA TGTGCCAGCAGCTTTGGACAGGGCCTAAATACGCAGTATTTT.

The chain has TRBV9 and TRBJ2-1; TRBD2 agrees at 14 bases. Germline values: CDR1 SGDLS, CDR2 YYNGEE. V shed 4 bases, J shed 8 bases, and the junction held 8 bases outside the gene matches. CDR3 length equals 16 residues. DNA of the CDR3: TGTGCCAGCAGCTCCCGACTAGCGGGAGGGTTGGATGAGCAGTTCTTC. Its translation: CASSSRLAGGLDEQFF.

The J gene is TRBJ1-1, the V gene TRBV18, with a tentative D call TRBD1 (5 bases). This CDR3 has 13 residues. Germline V gives CDR1 KGHSH, CDR2 LQKENI. V lost 2 bases to trimming and J lost 3 bases, with 7 bases between them. CDR3 bases: TGTGCCAGCTCACCAGGGGCGCACACTGAAGCTTTCTTT. Translation: CASSPGAHTEAFF.

As DNA, the CDR3 is TGTGCCAGCAGTGAATTCGGGGGACGGGGTGAAGCTTTCTTT. Its protein product is CASSEFGGRGEAFF. The chain uses TRBV6-1 and TRBJ1-1, with TRBD1 as a possible D gene (5 bases). Germline V gene sequence: CDR1 MNHNS, CDR2 SASEGT. Trimming stripped 2 bases from V and 7 bases from J, with 14 bases between. The CDR3 covers 14 residues.